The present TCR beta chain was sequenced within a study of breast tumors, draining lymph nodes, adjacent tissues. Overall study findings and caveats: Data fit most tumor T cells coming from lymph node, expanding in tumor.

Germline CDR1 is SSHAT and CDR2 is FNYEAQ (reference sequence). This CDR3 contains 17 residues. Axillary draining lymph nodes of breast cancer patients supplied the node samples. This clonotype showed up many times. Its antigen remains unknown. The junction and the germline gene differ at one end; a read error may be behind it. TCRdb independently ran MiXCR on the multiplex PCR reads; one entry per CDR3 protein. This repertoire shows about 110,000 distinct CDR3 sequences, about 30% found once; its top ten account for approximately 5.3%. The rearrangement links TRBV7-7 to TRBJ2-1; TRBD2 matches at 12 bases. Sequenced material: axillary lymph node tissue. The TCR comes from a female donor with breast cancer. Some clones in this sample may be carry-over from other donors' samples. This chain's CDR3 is CASSRDDLAGGPNEQFF. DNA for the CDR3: TGTGCTAGCAGCCGCGACGACCTAGCGGGGGGGCCCAATGAGCAGTTCTTC. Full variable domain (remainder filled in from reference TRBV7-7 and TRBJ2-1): GAGVSQSPRYKVTKRGQDVTLRCDPISSHATLYWYQQALGQGPEFLTYFNYEAQPDKSGLPSDRFSAERPEGSISTLTIQRTEQRDSAMYRCASSRDDLAGGPNEQFFGPGTRLTVL.